This T cell receptor beta chain was sequenced in a study of early T cells in non-severe SARS-CoV-2 infection. Study-wide context: Unsorted whole blood bulk RNA was sequenced, with unpaired chains.

Germline CDR1 and CDR2: MGHRA and YSYEKL. Trimming removed 3 bases from V and 4 bases from J, with 15 bases in between. The CDR3 spans 15 residues. TCRdb called the 5' RACE reads again in MiXCR, with one record for every CDR3 protein. Of around 61,000 distinct CDR3 sequences listed, approximately 12% are singletons. This clonotype was picked up a small number of times. The sample was whole blood. The chain recombines TRBV4-1 with TRBJ1-1; tentatively, D is TRBD1 (5 bases). The TCR was taken from an adult who was a healthcare worker with PCR-confirmed SARS-CoV-2 infection or an uninfected control (not recorded which). CDR3 coding DNA: TGCGCCAGCAGCCAGAACCCCGGGACCCCCACTGAAGCTTTCTTT. This translates into CASSQNPGTPTEAFF.